The entry below describes one T cell receptor (beta chain). In this sample, this clonotype turned up a few times. Its antigen is currently not known. Base qualities are missing; no much larger clone stands one base away. The germline V gene supplies CDR1 MNHEY and CDR2 SVGAGI. V and J lose 0 bases and 4 bases, and a span of 15 bases separates them. There are 16 amino acids in the CDR3, from cysteine to phenylalanine inclusive. The retained sequence is limited to the CDR3, 48 bases, with the frame set at the first base. Library generation was performed with PCR. Instrument used: Illumina HiSeq 2500. TCR library preparation used molecular barcoding, with unique molecular identifiers applied to normalize quantification of the TCRbeta repertoire. TCRdb cleaned the public reads at Q25 with fastp, built clones with MiXCR and kept in-frame beta chains. Every CDR3 protein is listed once, alongside the most common genes and DNA of its rows. Across this sample there are about 110,000 distinct CDR3 sequences, with approximately 10% seen only once. The ten largest clones add up to roughly a third of the sample.

What the treatment or condition label conveys for this sample: allogeneic hematopoietic cell transplantation with graft depleted of TCRalphabeta T cells and CD19 B cells. The transplant recipients were children given TCRalphabeta/CD19-depleted allogeneic hematopoietic cell grafts. This entry is derived from a study of T-cell reconstitution after alpha-beta-depleted transplantation in children (dated by TCRdb to the mid-2010s). Regarding the complete study: Using TCR repertoire profiling, the study followed T-cell immune reconstitution in a quantitative way in children after TCRalphabeta/CD19-depleted allogeneic hematopoietic cell transplantation.

The research as a whole found: The apparently early recovery of alphabetaT-cell counts about two months after transplant reportedly depended on only several hundred rapidly expanded clones that came from non-depleted graft cells. The high TCRbeta diversity at day 60 in some patients was ascribed to recipient T cells and intrathymic progenitors that had survived conditioning. Over subsequent months, a decline in hyperexpanded clone frequencies was noted, and after one year, T-cell counts and TCRbeta diversity were mostly ascribed to newly produced T cells.

The sample was PBMCs, taken before TCRalphabeta/CD19-depleted stem cell transplant. The chain uses TRBV6-5 and TRBJ2-5; the D gene may be TRBD1 or TRBD2, since each aligns over 5 bases. The sequence was obtained from a boy aged 2 to 9 with acute lymphoblastic leukemia, due to receive a stem cell transplant. The DNA reads TGTGCCAGCAGTTACTCTCCGGGACGGAGGTTAGAGACCCAGTACTTC. It encodes CASSYSPGRRLETQYF.